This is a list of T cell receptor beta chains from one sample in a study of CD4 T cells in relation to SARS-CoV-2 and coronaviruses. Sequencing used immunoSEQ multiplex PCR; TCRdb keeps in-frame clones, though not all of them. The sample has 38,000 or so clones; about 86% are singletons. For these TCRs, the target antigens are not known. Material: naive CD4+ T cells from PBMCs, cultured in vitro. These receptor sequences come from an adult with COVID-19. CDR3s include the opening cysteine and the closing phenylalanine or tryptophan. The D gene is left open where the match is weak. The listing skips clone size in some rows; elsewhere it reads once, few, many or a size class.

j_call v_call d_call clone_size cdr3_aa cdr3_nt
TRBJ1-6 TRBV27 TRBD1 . CASKPEDRENSPLHF TGTGCCAGCAAACCCGAGGACAGGGAGAATTCACCCCTCCACTTT
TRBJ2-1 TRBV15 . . CATSRDLVGVYNEQFF TGTGCCACCAGCAGAGATCTGGTAGGGGTTTACAATGAGCAGTTCTTC
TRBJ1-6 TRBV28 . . CASSLFTNNSPLHF TGTGCCAGCAGTTTATTCACAAATAATTCACCCCTCCACTTT
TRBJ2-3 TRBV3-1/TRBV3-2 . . CASSQPTASSTDTQYF TGTGCCAGCAGCCAACCTACCGCATCAAGCACAGATACGCAGTATTTT
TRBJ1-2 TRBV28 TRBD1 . CAGENRGPNYGYTF TGTGCCGGAGAAAACAGGGGGCCTAACTATGGCTACACCTTC
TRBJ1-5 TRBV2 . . CASSAKENQPQHF TGTGCCAGCAGTGCTAAGGAGAATCAGCCCCAGCATTTT
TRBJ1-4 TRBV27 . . CASSLTPTTDEKLFF TGTGCCAGCAGTTTAACCCCTACGACGGATGAAAAACTGTTTTTT
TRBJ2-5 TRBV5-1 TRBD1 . CASSYGQGGETQYF TGCGCCAGCAGCTACGGACAGGGGGGAGAGACCCAGTACTTC
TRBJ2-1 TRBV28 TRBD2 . CAGGTSGANEQFF TGTGCCGGCGGGACTAGCGGGGCGAATGAGCAGTTCTTC
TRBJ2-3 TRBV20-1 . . CSASHQSGNIRTDTQYF TGCAGTGCTAGTCACCAATCCGGGAACATTCGCACAGATACGCAGTATTTT
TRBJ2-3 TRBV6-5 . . CASSPTFSTDTQYF TGTGCCAGCAGCCCAACATTTAGCACAGATACGCAGTATTTT
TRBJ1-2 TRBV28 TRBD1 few CASSLGGQNYGYTF TGTGCCAGCAGCCTGGGGGGACAGAACTATGGCTACACCTTC
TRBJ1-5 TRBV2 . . CASSDQYTWDNNQPQHF TGTGCCAGCAGCGATCAGTATACCTGGGACAACAATCAGCCCCAGCATTTT
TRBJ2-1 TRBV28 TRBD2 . CASSLGTSGRRPLDEQFF TGTGCCAGTTCCCTCGGGACTAGCGGGAGAAGACCCCTGGATGAGCAGTTCTTC